One sample yielded the 4 T cell receptor beta chains listed below, sequenced in a study of blood T cell repertoires in COVID-19. Only in-frame clones appear in the TCRdb table, and some are missing; sequencing was by immunoSEQ multiplex PCR. The sample yields roughly 230,000 clones, approximately 89% seen once. The sequencing input was peripheral blood. The origin of the receptors is a woman in her forties who had recovered from COVID-19.

The gene calls are TRBV25-1 and TRBJ1-5; 9 bases match TRBD1. The germline gives CDR1 MGHDK, CDR2 SYGVNS. After removal of 7 bases from V and 3 bases from J, the junction contained 7 bases not matched to a gene. The CDR3 totals 15 residues. The CDR3 sequence: CASKKTGGYNQPQHF. The CDR3 nucleotides read TGTGCCAGCAAAAAAACAGGGGGCTACAATCAGCCCCAGCATTTT. Looking up the rest from reference TRBV25-1 and TRBJ1-5 gives the full variable domain: EADIYQTPRYLVIGTGKKITLECSQTMGHDKMYWYQQDPGMELHLIHYSYGVNSTEKGDLSSESTVSRIRTEHFPLTLESARPSHTSQYLCASKKTGGYNQPQHFGDGTRLSIL.

The gene calls are TRBV3-1 (or the pseudogene TRBV3-2) and TRBJ2-3, with D perhaps TRBD2 (6 bases). V dropped 2 bases and J dropped 4 bases, with 13 bases sitting between them. Per germline, CDR1 LGHDT and CDR2 YNNKEL (reference sequence). The CDR3 contains 15 residues. CDR3: CASSQNHRGSDTQYF. CDR3 in DNA: TGTGCCAGCAGCCAAAACCACCGGGGGTCAGATACGCAGTATTTT.

The rearrangement links TRBV11-2 to TRBJ1-2; D may be TRBD1 (6 bases). Germline CDR1 and CDR2: SGHAT and FQNNGV. Deletions cut 5 bases from V and 5 bases from J, with 12 bases between. This CDR3 has 13 residues. CDR3 amino acids: CASSLGQSYGYTF. Written as DNA, the CDR3 is TGTGCCAGCAGCCTGGGACAAAGTTATGGCTACACCTTC.

CDR3 coding DNA: TGTGCCAGTAGCGGGGGTATTGCAGATACGCAGTATTTT. Amino acids: CASSGGIADTQYF. V is TRBV19 and J is TRBJ2-3; D possibly corresponds to TRBD2 (6 bases). The V end was cut by 6 bases, the J end by 4 bases, with 11 bases between. The CDR3 is 13 amino acids. Per germline, CDR1 LNHDA and CDR2 SQIVND (reference sequence). The whole variable domain, filled in from reference TRBV19 and TRBJ2-3, reads DGGITQSPKYLFRKEGQNVTLSCEQNLNHDAMYWYRQDPGQGLRLIYYSQIVNDFQKGDIAEGYSVSREKKESFPLTVTSAQKNPTAFYLCASSGGIADTQYFGPGTRLTVL.